This T cell receptor (beta chain) was sequenced for a study of blood T cell repertoires in COVID-19. The wider study: Among Cohort 3 donors, those recovered had two negative PCRs, clearance, or symptom resolution. Collection of acute and convalescent COVID-19 samples took place in the United States, Italy and Spain. T cells, B-cell-depleted T cells, or PBMCs provided the cDNA or gDNA that served as material.

This CDR3 has 13 amino acids. Trimming shortened V by 0 bases and J by 5 bases, and 8 bases separated the two germline ends. Germline lookup yields CDR1 SGHRS and CDR2 YFSETQ. Original processing notes: Amplified reference gene primers provided the basis for estimating nucleated cell counts. Some clones are missing from TCRdb's copy, which holds only in-frame ones; the method was immunoSEQ multiplex PCR. V and J calls and clone size are as listed in that table; D and trimming were resolved from the DNA. The repertoire has roughly 340,000 clones, roughly 86% of them found once; the top ten carry 1.5% to 2%.

Specimen: PBMCs or T cells enriched from blood (not recorded which). This TCR came from a man aged 40-49 years in a cohort exposed to, infected with or recovered from COVID-19 (not recorded which). V usage is TRBV5-1 and J usage is TRBJ1-2; D gene ambiguous. The CDR3 loop is CASSLESRYGYTF. The CDR3 DNA is TGCGCCAGCAGCTTGGAATCGCGGTATGGCTACACCTTC.